This TCR beta chain came from a study of shared clonotypes between healthy human individuals. General study points: Clonotype sharing across four donors was observed for about 4.8% of naive CD4 clonotypes. Across subsets, estimated richness was generally greater for naive than for memory populations.

Regarding this clone: As yet, its antigen is unknown.

CD45RO-negative cells were positively selected for CCR7, leaving out terminally differentiated effector memory CD45RA+ cells. The table came from immunoSEQ multiplex PCR; TCRdb's copy has only in-frame clones and leaves some out. The repertoire consists of roughly 570,000 clones, with 95% to 98% occurring once and the leading ten covering 0.25% to 0.35%. The sequenced sample consisted of naive CD8+ T cells sorted from blood. The TCR sequence derives from a man aged 25-40 years in good health.

In DNA, the CDR3 is TGTGCCAGCAGCTTGGCCGGGACAGGGAACTCCTTTTTCAAAAACATTCAGTACTTC. Its protein is CASSLAGTGNSFFKNIQYF. The gene calls are TRBV5-6 and TRBJ2-4, with 9 bases matching TRBD1. Germline CDR1 and CDR2: SGHDT and YYEEEE. The CDR3 loop spans 19 amino acids. After removal of 0 bases from V and 3 bases from J, the junction contained 13 bases not matched to a gene.